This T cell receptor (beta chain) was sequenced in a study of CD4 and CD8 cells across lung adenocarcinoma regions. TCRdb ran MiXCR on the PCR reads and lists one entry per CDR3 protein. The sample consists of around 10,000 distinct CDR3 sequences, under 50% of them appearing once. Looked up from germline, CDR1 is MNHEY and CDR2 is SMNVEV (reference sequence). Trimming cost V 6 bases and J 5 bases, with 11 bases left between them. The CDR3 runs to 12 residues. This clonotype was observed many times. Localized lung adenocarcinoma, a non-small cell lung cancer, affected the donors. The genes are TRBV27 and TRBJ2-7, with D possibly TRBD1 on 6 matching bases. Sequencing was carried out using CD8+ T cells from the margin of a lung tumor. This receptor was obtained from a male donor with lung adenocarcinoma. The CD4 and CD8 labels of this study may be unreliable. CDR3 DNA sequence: TGTGCCAGCAGCCGGACAGTCCACGAGCAGTACTTC. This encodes CASSRTVHEQYF.